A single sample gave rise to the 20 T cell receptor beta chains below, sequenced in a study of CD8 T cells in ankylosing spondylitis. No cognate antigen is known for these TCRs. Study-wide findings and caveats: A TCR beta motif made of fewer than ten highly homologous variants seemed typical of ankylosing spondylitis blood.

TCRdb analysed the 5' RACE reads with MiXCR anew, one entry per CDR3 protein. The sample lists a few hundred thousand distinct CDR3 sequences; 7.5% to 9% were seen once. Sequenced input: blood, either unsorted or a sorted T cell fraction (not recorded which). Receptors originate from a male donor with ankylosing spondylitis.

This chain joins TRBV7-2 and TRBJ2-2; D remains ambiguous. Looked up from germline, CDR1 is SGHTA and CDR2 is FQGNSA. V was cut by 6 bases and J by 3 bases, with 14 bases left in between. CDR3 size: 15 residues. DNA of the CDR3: TGTGCCAGCAGTACCCCCGGTACCTACACCGGGGAGCTGTTTTTT. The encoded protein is CASSTPGTYTGELFF.

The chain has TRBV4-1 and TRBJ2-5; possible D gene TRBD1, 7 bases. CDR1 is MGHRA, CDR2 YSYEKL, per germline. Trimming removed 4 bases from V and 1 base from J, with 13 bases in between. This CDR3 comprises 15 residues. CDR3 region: CASSRGDRPQETQYF. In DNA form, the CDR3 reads TGCGCCAGCAGCCGGGGGGACAGACCCCAAGAGACCCAGTACTTC.

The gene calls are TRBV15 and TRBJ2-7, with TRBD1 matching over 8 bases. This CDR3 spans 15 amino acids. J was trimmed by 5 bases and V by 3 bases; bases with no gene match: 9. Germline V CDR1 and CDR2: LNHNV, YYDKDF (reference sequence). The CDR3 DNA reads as TGTGCCACCAGCAGCCTTCCCGGACAGGGACACGAGCAGTACTTC. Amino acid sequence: CATSSLPGQGHEQYF.

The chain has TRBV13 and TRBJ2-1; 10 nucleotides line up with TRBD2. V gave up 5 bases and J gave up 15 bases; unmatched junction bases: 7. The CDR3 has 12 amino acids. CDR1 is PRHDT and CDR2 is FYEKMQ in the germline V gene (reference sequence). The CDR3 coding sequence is TGTGCCAGCAGCCGAAAGAGCGGGAGGGTGTTCTTC. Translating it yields CASSRKSGRVFF. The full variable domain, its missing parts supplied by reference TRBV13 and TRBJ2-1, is AAGVIQSPRHLIKEKRETATLKCYPIPRHDTVYWYQQGPGQDPQFLISFYEKMQSDKGSIPDRFSAQQFSDYHSELNMSSLELGDSALYFCASSRKSGRVFFGPGTRLTVL.

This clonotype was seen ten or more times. The CDR3 sequence is CASSFSPGKNIQYF. The DNA of the CDR3 is TGTGCCAGCAGCTTTTCCCCGGGGAAAAACATTCAGTACTTC. The chain joins TRBV11-2 to TRBJ2-4; a weak D match, TRBD2 (5 bases). Deletions cut 3 bases from V and 4 bases from J, with 10 bases between. This CDR3 has 14 amino acids. Germline assignment: CDR1 SGHAT and CDR2 FQNNGV.

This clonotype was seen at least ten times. As DNA, the CDR3 is TGTGCCAGCAGCTGGGGGAGACTAGCGGGAGTCACTGAGCAGTTCTTC. Protein product: CASSWGRLAGVTEQFF. V and J are TRBV11-2 and TRBJ2-1; TRBD2 matches 12 bases. From germline, CDR1 is SGHAT and CDR2 FQNNGV. With V trimmed by 4 bases and J by 9 bases, 10 bases remained unmatched. The CDR3 contains 16 residues.

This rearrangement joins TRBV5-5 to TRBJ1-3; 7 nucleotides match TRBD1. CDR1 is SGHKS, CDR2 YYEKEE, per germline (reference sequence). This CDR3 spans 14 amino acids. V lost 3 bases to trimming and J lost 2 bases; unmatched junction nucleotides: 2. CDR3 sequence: CASSWGTAGNTIYF. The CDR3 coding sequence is TGTGCCAGCAGCTGGGGGACAGCTGGAAACACCATATATTTT.

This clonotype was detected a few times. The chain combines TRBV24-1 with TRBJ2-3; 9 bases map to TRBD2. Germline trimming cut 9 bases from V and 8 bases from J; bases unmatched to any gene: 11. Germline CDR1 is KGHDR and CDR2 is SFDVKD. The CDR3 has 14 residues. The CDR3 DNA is TGTGCCACCCGGGTTAGCGGGGGAGCAGGTACGCAGTATTTT. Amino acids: CATRVSGGAGTQYF.

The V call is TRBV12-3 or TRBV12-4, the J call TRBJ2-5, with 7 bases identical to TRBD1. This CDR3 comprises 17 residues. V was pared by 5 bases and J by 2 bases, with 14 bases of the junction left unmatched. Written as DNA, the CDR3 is TGTGCCAGCAGTCGAGGAGCTGCGACAGGGCGGCAAGAGACCCAGTACTTC. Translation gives CASSRGAATGRQETQYF.

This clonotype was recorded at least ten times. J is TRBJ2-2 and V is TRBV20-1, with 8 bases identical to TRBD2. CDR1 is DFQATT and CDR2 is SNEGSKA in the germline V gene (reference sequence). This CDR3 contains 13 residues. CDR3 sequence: CRPGTRIPGELFF. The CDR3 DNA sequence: TGCAGGCCCGGGACTAGAATCCCCGGGGAGCTGTTTTTT.

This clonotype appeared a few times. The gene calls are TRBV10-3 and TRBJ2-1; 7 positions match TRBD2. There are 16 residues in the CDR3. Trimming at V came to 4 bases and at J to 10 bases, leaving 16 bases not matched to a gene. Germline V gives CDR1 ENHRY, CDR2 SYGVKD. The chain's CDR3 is CAISAVWAGERWEQFF. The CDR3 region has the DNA TGTGCCATCAGTGCTGTCTGGGCGGGAGAGCGTTGGGAGCAGTTCTTC.

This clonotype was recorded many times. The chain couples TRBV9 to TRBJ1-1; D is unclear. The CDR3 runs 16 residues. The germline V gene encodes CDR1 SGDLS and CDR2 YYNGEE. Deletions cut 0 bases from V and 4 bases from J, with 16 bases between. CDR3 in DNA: TGTGCCAGCAGCGTAGCCGGGGAAGGGAAGGGCACTGAAGCTTTCTTT. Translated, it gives CASSVAGEGKGTEAFF.

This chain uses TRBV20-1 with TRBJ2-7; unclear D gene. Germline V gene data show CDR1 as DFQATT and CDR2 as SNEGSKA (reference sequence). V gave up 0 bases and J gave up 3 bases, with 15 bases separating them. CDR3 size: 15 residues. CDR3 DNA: TGCAGTGCTAGAGATCAGGCTAGACCCCGCTACGAGCAGTACTTC. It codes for CSARDQARPRYEQYF.

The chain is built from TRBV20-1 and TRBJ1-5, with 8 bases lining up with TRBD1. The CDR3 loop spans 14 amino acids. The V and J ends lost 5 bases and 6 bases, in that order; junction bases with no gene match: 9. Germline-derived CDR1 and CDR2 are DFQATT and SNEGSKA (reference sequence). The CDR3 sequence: CSAPTGARRQPQHF. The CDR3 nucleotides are TGCAGTGCTCCGACAGGGGCCCGCCGTCAGCCCCAGCATTTT.

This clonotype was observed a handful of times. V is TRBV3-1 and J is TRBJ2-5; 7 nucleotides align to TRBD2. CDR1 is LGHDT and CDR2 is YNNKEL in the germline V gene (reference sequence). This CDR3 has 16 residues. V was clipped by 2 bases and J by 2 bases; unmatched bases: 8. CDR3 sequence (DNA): TGTGCCAGCAGCCAACCGGGGACTATGGCACAAGAGACCCAGTACTTC. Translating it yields CASSQPGTMAQETQYF.

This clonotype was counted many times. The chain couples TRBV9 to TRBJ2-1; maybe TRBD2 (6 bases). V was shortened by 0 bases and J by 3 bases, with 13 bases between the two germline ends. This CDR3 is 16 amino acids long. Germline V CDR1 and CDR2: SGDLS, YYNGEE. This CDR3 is CASSVAQRADYNEQFF. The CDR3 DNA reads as TGTGCCAGCAGCGTAGCGCAGCGGGCCGACTACAATGAGCAGTTCTTC.

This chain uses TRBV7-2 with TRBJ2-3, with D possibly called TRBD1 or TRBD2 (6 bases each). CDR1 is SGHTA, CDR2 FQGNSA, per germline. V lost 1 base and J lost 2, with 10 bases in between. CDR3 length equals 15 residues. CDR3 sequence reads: CASSLGGATTDTQYF. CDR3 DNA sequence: TGTGCCAGCAGCTTAGGGGGGGCCACCACAGATACGCAGTATTTT.

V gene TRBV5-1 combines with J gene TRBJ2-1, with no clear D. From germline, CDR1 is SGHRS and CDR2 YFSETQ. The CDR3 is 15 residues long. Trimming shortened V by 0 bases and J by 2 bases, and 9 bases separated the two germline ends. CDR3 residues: CASSLVPGAYNEQFF. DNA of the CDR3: TGCGCCAGCAGCTTGGTGCCGGGCGCCTACAATGAGCAGTTCTTC.

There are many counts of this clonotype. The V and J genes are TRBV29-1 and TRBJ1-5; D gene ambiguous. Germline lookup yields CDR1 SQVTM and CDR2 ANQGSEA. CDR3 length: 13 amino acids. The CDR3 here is CSFGEKSNQPQHF. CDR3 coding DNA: TGCAGTTTCGGGGAGAAAAGCAATCAGCCCCAGCATTTT.

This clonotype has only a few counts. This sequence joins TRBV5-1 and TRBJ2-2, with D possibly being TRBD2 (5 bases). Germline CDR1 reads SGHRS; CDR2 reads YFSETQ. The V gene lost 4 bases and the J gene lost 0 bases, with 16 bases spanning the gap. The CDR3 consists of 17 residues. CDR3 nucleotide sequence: TGCGCCAGCAGCCCCGACCGGCGGGCTACGAACACCGGGGAGCTGTTTTTT. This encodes CASSPDRRATNTGELFF. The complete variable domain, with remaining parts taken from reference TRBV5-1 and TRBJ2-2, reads KAGVTQTPRYLIKTRGQQVTLSCSPISGHRSVSWYQQTPGQGLQFLFEYFSETQRNKGNFPGRFSGRQFSNSRSEMNVSTLELGDSALYLCASSPDRRATNTGELFFGEGSRLTVL.